This record concerns one TCR beta chain sequence. This clonotype was seen more than once but under ten times. No antigen is known for it. No much larger clone exists at a distance of one base, and base qualities are not known. The entry originates in a study of blood T cells in healthy people across ages (dated by TCRdb to between 2015 and 2016). Background for the entire study: Template switching captured roughly one uniquely barcoded TCR beta cDNA molecule per two T cells in model experiments. To track age-related changes in TCR beta repertoire diversity, the study relied on deep sequencing normalized with unique cDNA molecular identifiers. Donors were grouped into four age groups: young (average about 15 years), middle-aged (39), aged (around 60) and long-lived (about 89). Two additional independent replicas of 1 million unique cDNA reads from the same blood draw were analyzed for two donors (one aged 18 to 30 and one aged 80 or older). The investigation overall reported the following: As age increased, observed TCR beta diversity per million T cells dropped in a roughly linear way, and a significant reduction was already evident by age 40. Observed TCR beta diversity correlated strongly with the percentage of naive T cells measured by flow cytometry. Total diversity estimates from one million sequenced T cells were considered lower bounds and underestimates. Because profiling used bulk unsorted PBMCs, naive and antigen-experienced compartments could not be compared conclusively. Because the CMV infection status of the donors was unknown, age-related changes in expanded clonotypes may potentially have been confounded. Compared with the aged group, the long-lived group had more naive CD4+ T cells, fewer expanded clones and increased TCR diversity, a pattern suggesting age selection.

Donors were about 36 systemically healthy Caucasian individuals from Russia aged 6 to 90 years. Each donor gave 8 to 10 milliliters of peripheral blood, collected into EDTA-treated Vacutainer tubes. Ficoll-Paque density-gradient centrifugation was used to isolate PBMCs, with at least 7 million obtained per sample. Total RNA, at least 6 micrograms per sample, was extracted from PBMCs with Trizol reagent. For every donor, flow cytometry on a PBMC aliquot measured the percentage of naive CD45RAhigh/CD27high T cells. V trim: 2 bases; J trim: 7 bases; unmatched bases: 7. The CDR3 runs 14 amino acids, cysteine and phenylalanine included. Only the CDR3 DNA is retained, 42 bases long and in frame from the first base. Per the germline V gene (reference sequence), DFQATT is the CDR1 and SNEGSKA is the CDR2. Library prep was done by 5' RACE. TCRdb lists the instrument as Illumina HiSeq 2500. The second PCR ran for roughly 7 to 12 cycles and used a J-beta primer mix along with a sample-barcoded 5' primer. Each TCR beta cDNA molecule received a unique molecular identifier from a template-switch 5' adaptor carrying 12 random nucleotides. Each sample yielded at least 3 million CDR3-containing paired-end reads. First-strand cDNA synthesis was performed from all RNA using the Mint cDNA synthesis kit, with priming by a TRBC-specific oligonucleotide. All cDNA was treated with uracil-DNA glycosylase and then went through a first 18-cycle PCR with the universal primers M1SS and BC2_uni_R. Per the original workflow: Normalization of each sample was performed by random selection of 1 million high-quality reads, each carrying a distinct molecular identifier. Reads sharing molecular identifiers were discarded rather than binned into consensus sequences. MiTCR, set to a Q25 quality threshold and the strictest error-elimination algorithm, was used for CDR3 identification, clonotype clustering and error correction. A nonparametric unseen species model with Euler transformation was used to estimate lower-bound total TCR beta diversity. TCRdb redid the processing of the public reads, applying fastp at Q25 and MiXCR, and retained in-frame beta chains. Rows with a matching CDR3 protein are joined into one entry that keeps the most common DNA and genes. V and J calls and clone size were set by TCRdb, not the authors. Counted in this sample were about 760,000 distinct CDR3 sequences; around a quarter of them appeared once. Roughly 9% of the sample belongs to the ten largest clones.

Separately, the same data were catalogued under a study of T cells of mothers and their children. As noted in the second study: Donors were nine systemically healthy Caucasian individuals: three mothers and their six children. cDNA synthesis used all of the extracted RNA, with approximately 1.4 ug of RNA in each 15 ul reaction. In the second PCR, the M1S primer introduced both the sample barcodes and 2-4 random nucleotides. Over 9 million TCR beta CDR3 reads came from each mother, compared with some 3 million reads from each child. Thymic selection similarly shapes TCR recombination output in related and unrelated pairs, with minor effect from inherited differences. Related mother-child pairs always showed normalized repertoire overlap that was slightly higher than in unrelated mother-child pairs, though the difference was never significant. No persistent microchimeric T cell clones were detected, at a sensitivity of approximately 90 clones per million clonotypes. In the study, deep NGS was used to compare the TCR beta repertoires of mothers and children, and features distinguishing related mother-child pairs from unrelated individuals were sought. On average, the children were approximately 11 +/- 4 years old, while the mothers were around 42 +/- 4 years old. After adapter ligation was performed with NEBNext reagents, the libraries were sequenced on an Illumina HiSeq 2000 with 100+100 nt paired-end reads. To prevent cross-contamination, the mother and child libraries were prepared a month apart and were sequenced in separate runs. For each donor, between roughly 500,000 and 2,100,000 distinct TCR beta clonotypes were identified. Naive TCR beta clonotypes were estimated from low-frequency clonotypes matched to each donor's FACS-determined naive share, without sorting.

The rearranged segments are TRBV20-1 and TRBJ2-4; 8 bases in the junction line up with TRBD1. The TCR was taken from a boy younger than 18 in good health. Specimen: blood. The CDR3 in this case is CSARLRQGTNIQYF. The sequenced DNA is TGCAGTGCTAGACTCCGACAGGGGACGAACATTCAGTACTTC.